Listed here is a single T cell receptor (beta chain). Antigen specificity is unknown. This record comes from a study of cytomegalovirus exposure and HLA in healthy donors. Study conclusions and caveats: Indistinguishability led to the exclusion of some V segments, TRBV6-2 and TRBV6-3 included.

Use of 60 Vbeta and 13 Jbeta primers characterized the PCR. Repertoires were generated with immunoSEQ multiplex PCR, while TCRdb's copy carries only in-frame clones and drops some. The sample has just under 95,000 clones, more than 75% seen once. Unmatched junction bases numbered 6, after V lost 5 bases and J lost 0 bases. Germline CDR1 LNHNV, CDR2 YYDKDF (reference sequence). The CDR3 consists of 15 residues. Source material: PBMCs. This chain joins TRBV15 and TRBJ2-5; 7 nucleotides align to TRBD2. This TCR was recovered from a human donor in good health. This CDR3 reads CATSGTLADQETQYF. The CDR3 DNA sequence: TGTGCCACCAGCGGAACGCTAGCGGACCAAGAGACCCAGTACTTC.